This T cell receptor beta chain stems from a study of blood T cell repertoires in COVID-19. Unmatched junction bases numbered 6, after V lost 4 bases and J lost 7 bases. This CDR3 has 15 amino acids. Germline V CDR1 and CDR2: KGHDR, SFDVKD. Repertoires were generated with immunoSEQ multiplex PCR, while TCRdb's copy carries only in-frame clones and drops some. The profile shows more than 300,000 clones, approximately 82% of them singletons. The receptor was derived from a woman between 50 and 59 years old with acute or convalescent COVID-19. Sequenced material: peripheral blood. The chain employs TRBV24-1 and TRBJ2-1; 10 bases align to TRBD1. The CDR3 loop is CATSDPPGQGNEQFF. As DNA, the CDR3 is TGTGCCACCAGTGACCCCCCGGGACAGGGGAATGAGCAGTTCTTC.